The entry below gives a single T cell receptor (beta chain) sequence along with its context. Its specificity is unknown. V was trimmed by 5 bases and J by 5 bases, leaving 16 bases between them. This CDR3 contains 15 residues. Germline V gene lookup returns CDR1 SEHNR and CDR2 FQNEAQ (reference sequence). This sample stems from a study of shared clonotypes between healthy human individuals. Study results and caveats: In contrast to clonotypes shared by all four donors, non-shared clonotypes had lower generation probabilities. Generally, naive subsets came out with larger estimated richness than memory subsets. Naive CD4 clonotypes overlapped across a handful of donors at about 5.3%.

Assay used: immunoSEQ multiplex PCR; TCRdb lists only in-frame clones, some missing. The sample carries roughly 1 million clones, about 84% recorded once. This TCR came from a man between 18 and 29 years old in good health. Some clones in this sample may be carry-over from other donors' samples. The chain uses TRBV7-9 and TRBJ2-1, with D possibly being TRBD1 or TRBD2 (5 bases each). The sequenced material came from memory CD4+ T cells from PBMCs. Subset here: CD45RA-negative fraction. This CDR3 is CASSPGTAGHNEQFF. The CDR3 bases are TGTGCCAGCAGCCCCGGGACCGCTGGGCACAATGAGCAGTTCTTC.